This paragraph covers one T cell receptor (beta chain) sequence. Its recognized antigen is unknown. No base quality values were provided; no much bigger clone lies one nucleotide off. This sample stems from a study of OX40 agonist ivuxolimab in advanced cancers. A note on the overall study: The costimulatory receptor OX40 (CD134) was targeted by ivuxolimab, a fully human IgG2 agonistic monoclonal antibody. Intravenous ivuxolimab was administered to patients every 2 weeks at six dose levels: 0.01, 0.1, 0.3, 1.5, 3 and 10 mg/kg. Of the roughly 53 patients in dose escalation, approximately 20 had hepatocellular carcinoma, some 15 had melanoma, 9 had renal cell carcinoma and 9 had head and neck cancer. In the dose-escalation cohort, approximately 82% of patients were male, and the mean age was approximately 60 years, with a range of 23 to 79. Prior anti-PD-1, anti-PD-L1 or anti-CTLA-4 therapy was permitted, and checkpoint inhibitors had been received by around 39% of dose-escalation patients. Three dose-escalation patients achieved partial responses, one with hepatocellular carcinoma and two with cutaneous melanoma. Peripheral TCRbeta sequencing aimed to test whether ivuxolimab altered TCR sequence diversity and caused clonal T-cell expansion. The paper describes the monotherapy dose-escalation part (N = 52 patients) of the phase I trial of ivuxolimab.

Trimming costs V 4 bases and J 3 bases, and their ends lie 8 bases apart. Including cysteine and phenylalanine, the CDR3 has 12 amino acids. Left in the record is the CDR3 DNA by itself, 36 bases read in frame from the first base. CDR1 SGHTS and CDR2 YDEGEE were looked up in the germline V gene. Patients with a history of autoimmune disease or receiving systemic immunosuppression were excluded from the trial. Peripheral blood for TCR sequencing was collected from all dose cohorts at baseline, on cycle 4 day 1, and on cycle 7 day 1. Samples were obtained from an open-label, multicenter, first-in-human phase I dose-escalation trial of ivuxolimab. Adults with locally advanced or metastatic melanoma, renal cell, hepatocellular, or head and neck squamous cell carcinoma were enrolled in the trial. Before TCR sequencing, CD4+ and CD8+ T cells were separately sorted from peripheral blood. On the study overall, not on this receptor specifically: Which antigens the clonally expanded peripheral T cells were specific for was not determined. After ivuxolimab, CD8+ T cells had more expanded clones than CD4+ T cells on average. At doses of 0.1 to 3.0 mg/kg, clonal expansion of both CD4+ and CD8+ T cells in blood was seen between baseline and week 6. Low levels of normalized T-cell clonal expansion were also seen in some nonresponding patients. In the 0.1-3.0 mg/kg groups, partial responders were among the patients with the lowest normalized peripheral clonal expansion, particularly in CD8+ T cells.

Genomic DNA was isolated from the sorted cells so that the TCRbeta CDR3 region could be sequenced. The immunoSEQ Assay was used to sequence the TCRbeta CDR3 regions. Imported from immuneACCESS, the table was reduced by TCRdb to in-frame sequences with V and J called. These copies leave out some clones; in studies compared against another copy, an unresolved V gene accounts for under half, and the cause of the remainder is not known. The sample table lists tens of thousands of clones, roughly 85% of them with a count of one. Approximately 0.79% of the sample is in the top ten clones. Recombination connected TRBV5-8 to TRBJ2-7, with the D gene call left open. Sequences were derived from CD4+ or CD8+ T cells sorted from blood, sampled in a trial of the OX40 agonist ivuxolimab. The clonotype originates from an adult with an advanced solid tumor such as melanoma, head and neck, liver or kidney cancer. The nucleotides read TGTGCCAGCAGCCGAGTTGGCTACGAGCAGTACTTC. Translated, this is CASSRVGYEQYF.